The 28 T cell receptor beta chains below all came from one sample that was sequenced in a study of blood T cell repertoires in COVID-19. The repertoire was sequenced with immunoSEQ multiplex PCR; TCRdb's copy has only in-frame clones and lacks some. The sample lists 350,000 to 550,000 clones, around 90% occurring once. The sample taken for sequencing was PBMCs or T cells enriched from blood (not recorded which). All receptors come from a woman younger than 35 with acute COVID-19.

J is TRBJ2-1 and V is TRBV11-3, with 11 bases that match TRBD1. The junction had 4 bases not matched to a gene; V was cut back by 1 base and J by 8 bases. CDR1 SGHNT and CDR2 YENEEA come from the germline V gene. This CDR3 is 15 amino acids long. In nucleotides, the CDR3 is TGTGCCAGCAGCTTAGGGACAGGGGGCTTGGATGAGCAGTTCTTC. Its translation: CASSLGTGGLDEQFF.

This chain joins TRBV5-4 and TRBJ2-5; maybe TRBD1 (5 bases). Trimming pared 0 bases from V and 4 bases from J, leaving 10 bases between. CDR1 and CDR2 (germline): SGHNT, YYREEE (reference sequence). CDR3 length: 14 residues. The CDR3 protein is CASSLAGGAETQYF. CDR3 bases: TGTGCCAGCAGCTTGGCGGGTGGGGCAGAGACCCAGTACTTC.

This clone is a singleton in its sample. The V and J genes are TRBV3-1 (or the pseudogene TRBV3-2) and TRBJ2-1, with D possibly matching TRBD2 (5 bases). V lost 1 base to trimming and J lost 9 bases, with 10 bases between them. CDR1 LGHDT and CDR2 YNNKEL come from the germline V gene (reference sequence). The CDR3 contains 13 residues. CDR3: CASSQVRDSEQFF. CDR3 coding DNA: TGTGCCAGCAGCCAAGTACGGGATAGTGAGCAGTTCTTC.

The rearrangement links TRBV7-8 to TRBJ2-4; D remains ambiguous. V lost 7 bases and J lost 1, with 14 bases in between. The CDR3 loop spans 15 amino acids. Germline V gene data show CDR1 as SGHVS and CDR2 as FQNEAQ. The CDR3 loop reads CASTTTVGAKNIQYF. Here the CDR3 DNA reads TGTGCCAGCACCACTACCGTAGGTGCCAAAAACATTCAGTACTTC.

This clone was observed a single time. The chain couples TRBV27 to TRBJ1-1, with D possibly being TRBD1 (5 bases). Trimming shortened V by 2 bases and J by 1 base, and 8 bases separated the two germline ends. The CDR3 sequence is 14 residues long. CDR1 is MNHEY and CDR2 is SMNVEV in the germline V gene (reference sequence). Here the CDR3 reads CASSLGRENTEAFF. DNA for the CDR3: TGTGCCAGCAGTTTAGGCAGGGAGAACACTGAAGCTTTCTTT.

The chain joins TRBV25-1 to TRBJ1-5, with D possibly being TRBD1 (6 bases). The CDR3 has 12 amino acids. Germline V CDR1 and CDR2: MGHDK, SYGVNS. Trimming left V 7 bases short and J 7 bases short, with 11 bases between. This chain's CDR3 is CASKQGAQPQHF. Written as DNA, the CDR3 is TGTGCCAGCAAACAGGGTGCACAGCCCCAGCATTTT.

The chain joins TRBV12-3 or TRBV12-4 to TRBJ1-5; D gene unclear. CDR3 length equals 13 residues. Trimming took off 8 bases at V and 6 bases at J, with 14 bases between the two ends. CDR3 protein: CASSIARGQPQHF. The CDR3 coding sequence is TGTGCCAGCTCGATCGCACGGGGTCAGCCCCAGCATTTT.

Here the CDR3 DNA reads TGTGCCTGGAGTGAAAACCCGGGAACTAGCGGGGGGTTTAGCACAGATACGCAGTATTTT. As protein: CAWSENPGTSGGFSTDTQYF. V usage is TRBV30 and J usage is TRBJ2-3; the match to TRBD2 covers 12 bases. Germline trimming cut 1 base from V and 0 bases from J; bases unmatched to any gene: 14. The CDR3 loop spans 20 amino acids. In germline, CDR1 is GTSNPN, CDR2 SVGIG (reference sequence).

The J gene is TRBJ1-6, the V gene TRBV3-1 (or the pseudogene TRBV3-2), with 9 bases identical to TRBD1. Germline CDR1 LGHDT, CDR2 YNNKEL (reference sequence). The CDR3 loop spans 14 amino acids. V dropped 3 bases and J dropped 10; count of bases not matched to a gene: 4. The CDR3 here is CASSQGQGVSPLHF. The CDR3, as DNA: TGTGCCAGCAGCCAGGGACAGGGCGTCTCACCCCTCCACTTT.

Points on this clone: This specimen includes other DNA sequences encoding the same CDR3. The chain joins TRBV6-5 to TRBJ1-5, with D possibly TRBD1 on 6 matching bases. V gave up 2 bases and J gave up 7 bases, with 9 bases separating them. CDR3 size: 13 residues. Germline V gene data show CDR1 as MNHEY and CDR2 as SVGAGI. This chain's CDR3 is CASSYGGAQPQHF. CDR3 bases: TGTGCCAGCAGTTACGGGGGGGCCCAGCCCCAGCATTTT.

V gene TRBV10-3 combines with J gene TRBJ1-1; perhaps TRBD1 as D (6 bases). V was clipped by 3 bases and J by 5 bases, with 10 bases between them. The CDR3 has 13 amino acids. Per germline, CDR1 ENHRY and CDR2 SYGVKD. The CDR3 DNA is TGTGCCATCAGTGAAGGCAGGGGAACTGAAGCTTTCTTT. As protein: CAISEGRGTEAFF.

The chain has TRBV29-1 and TRBJ2-1; TRBD2 might be the D (6 bases). This CDR3 comprises 13 residues. CDR1 SQVTM and CDR2 ANQGSEA come from the germline V gene. V lost 7 bases to trimming and J lost 6 bases, with 16 bases between them. CDR3 DNA sequence: TGCAGCGCCGCTGGGCTAGCGATCAATGAGCAGTTCTTC. Amino acid sequence: CSAAGLAINEQFF.

The V and J genes are TRBV24-1 and TRBJ1-4, with 8 positions matching TRBD1. V gave up 9 bases and J gave up 14 bases; unmatched junction bases: 10. The length of the CDR3 is 12 residues. Germline CDR1 is KGHDR and CDR2 is SFDVKD. The CDR3 sequence is CATGNDRGRLFF. In DNA, the CDR3 is TGTGCCACCGGAAATGACAGGGGTCGTCTGTTTTTT.

This clone was counted a single time. This may arise from a read error, as a much more abundant clone is one base away. The chain uses TRBV14 and TRBJ2-6, with 7 positions matching TRBD2. The CDR3 runs 17 residues. V was pared by 0 bases and J by 4 bases, with 6 bases of the junction left unmatched. Germline V gene sequence: CDR1 SGHDN, CDR2 FVKESK. CDR3 nucleotide sequence: TGTGCCAGCAGCCAAGAAAGGGAGGGCCCCGGGGCCAACGTCCTGACTTTC. It specifies CASSQEREGPGANVLTF.

The chain links TRBV9 to TRBJ2-3, with 12 bases lining up with TRBD2. Germline lookup yields CDR1 SGDLS and CDR2 YYNGEE. The CDR3 length is 17 residues. The junction had 10 bases not matched to a gene; V was cut back by 3 bases and J by 5 bases. CDR3 sequence: CASSAPLRGLAGDTQYF. CDR3 DNA: TGTGCCAGCAGCGCGCCACTCAGGGGACTAGCGGGAGATACGCAGTATTTT.

The chain carries TRBV7-2 and TRBJ2-7; D is possibly TRBD2 (8 bases). Germline loops: CDR1 SGHTA, CDR2 FQGNSA. V was shortened by 5 bases and J by 6 bases, with 20 bases between the two germline ends. This CDR3 is 15 amino acids long. This CDR3 is CASSPRDSGSREQYF. In nucleotides, the CDR3 is TGTGCCAGCAGCCCCAGGGACAGCGGGAGTCGCGAGCAGTACTTC.

This clone was detected only once. The CDR3 spells CASSMRTSGRANEQFF. The CDR3 DNA is TGTGCCAGTAGTATGAGGACTAGCGGGAGGGCCAATGAGCAGTTCTTC. The rearrangement uses TRBV19 and TRBJ2-1; 15 bases are shared with TRBD2. The CDR3 is 16 residues long. The V and J ends lost 3 bases and 6 bases, in that order; junction bases with no gene match: 3. Germline V CDR1 and CDR2: LNHDA, SQIVND (reference sequence). The whole variable domain, remainder taken from reference TRBV19 and TRBJ2-1, is DGGITQSPKYLFRKEGQNVTLSCEQNLNHDAMYWYRQDPGQGLRLIYYSQIVNDFQKGDIAEGYSVSREKKESFPLTVTSAQKNPTAFYLCASSMRTSGRANEQFFGPGTRLTVL.

The chain employs TRBV2 and TRBJ2-7; 9 bases are shared with TRBD1. CDR1 and CDR2 (germline): SNHLY, FYNNEI. The trim removed 7 bases at V and 4 bases at J, leaving 2 bases unmatched. The CDR3 spans 12 residues. Here the CDR3 reads CASKDRGYEQYF. For the CDR3, the DNA is TGTGCCAGCAAGGACAGGGGATACGAGCAGTACTTC.

The CDR3 DNA reads as TGTGCCTGGAGTGGGCAGGCTTACAATGAGCAGTTCTTC. It yields the protein CAWSGQAYNEQFF. The chain joins TRBV30 to TRBJ2-1; D ambiguous. The CDR3 totals 13 residues. Trimming took 1 base from V and 4 from J, leaving 8 bases between them. Germline-derived CDR1 and CDR2 are GTSNPN and SVGIG (reference sequence).

J is TRBJ2-7 and V is TRBV5-4; tentative D call: TRBD2 (6 bases). Deletions cut 3 bases from V and 4 bases from J, with 17 bases between. The CDR3 loop spans 15 amino acids. Germline V gene lookup returns CDR1 SGHNT and CDR2 YYREEE (reference sequence). The DNA for the CDR3 is TGTGCCAGCAGCTCGGGGACTCAGTCCCCTTACGAGCAGTACTTC. It codes for CASSSGTQSPYEQYF.

CDR3 sequence reads: CASSQVSREKLFF. The CDR3 DNA is TGTGCCAGCAGCCAGGTATCTAGAGAAAAACTGTTTTTT. J is TRBJ1-4 and V is TRBV14; D is unresolved. The CDR3 spans 13 residues. Trimming took 3 bases from V and 8 from J, leaving 10 bases between them. Germline values: CDR1 SGHDN, CDR2 FVKESK. Combining the CDR3 with reference TRBV14 and TRBJ1-4 gives the whole variable domain EAGVTQFPSHSVIEKGQTVTLRCDPISGHDNLYWYRRVMGKEIKFLLHFVKESKQDESGMPNNRFLAERTGGTYSTLKVQPAELEDSGVYFCASSQVSREKLFFGSGTQLSVL.

The chain employs TRBV20-1 and TRBJ2-7; 9 bases fit TRBD2. With V trimmed by 3 bases and J by 1 base, 4 bases remained unmatched. The germline V gene encodes CDR1 DFQATT and CDR2 SNEGSKA (reference sequence). The CDR3 runs 14 residues. This CDR3 is CSASSGRGSYEQYF. The CDR3 nucleotides read TGCAGTGCTAGTAGCGGGAGAGGGTCCTACGAGCAGTACTTC.

This chain links TRBV7-8 with TRBJ1-1; D is ambiguous. Trimming shortened V by 1 base and J by 3 bases, and 6 bases separated the two germline ends. Germline loops: CDR1 SGHVS, CDR2 FQNEAQ. The CDR3 has 13 residues. CDR3 loop: CASSLERDTEAFF. The CDR3 DNA is TGTGCCAGCAGCTTAGAGAGAGACACTGAAGCTTTCTTT.

The gene calls are TRBV4-3 and TRBJ2-7; 11 bases align to TRBD2. CDR1 is LGHNA and CDR2 is YSLEER in the germline V gene. Trimming at V came to 1 base and at J to 9 bases, leaving 8 bases not matched to a gene. The CDR3 sequence is 15 residues long. Here the CDR3 DNA reads TGCGCCAGCAGCCAAGTCACTAGCGGGAGCTCAGTGCAGTACTTC. This codes for CASSQVTSGSSVQYF.

The count of this clone is one. The J gene is TRBJ1-1, the V gene TRBV5-1; D may be TRBD1 (5 bases). V lost 3 bases and J lost 7, with 16 bases in between. Germline loops: CDR1 SGHRS, CDR2 YFSETQ. The CDR3 is 14 residues long. Here the CDR3 DNA reads TGCGCCAGCAGCTACCAGGGATCTGGTGGTGAAGCTTTCTTT. Protein product: CASSYQGSGGEAFF.

CDR3 in DNA: TGTGCCAGCAGCGTAGCTACAGATTTAAGAGAGACCCAGTACTTC. Translated, it gives CASSVATDLRETQYF. The chain uses TRBV9 and TRBJ2-5; D is undetermined. From germline, CDR1 is SGDLS and CDR2 YYNGEE. Trimming cost V 0 bases and J 4 bases, with 13 bases left between them. CDR3 size: 15 residues.

This sequence joins TRBV6-6 and TRBJ1-6, with a weak D call TRBD1 (6 bases). V dropped 5 bases and J dropped 2 bases, with 19 bases sitting between them. CDR1 is MNHNY, CDR2 SVGAGI, per germline (reference sequence). This CDR3 contains 18 residues. The CDR3 here is CASSRGTGLTTYNSPLHF. The CDR3 region has the DNA TGTGCCAGCAGTCGCGGTACAGGGCTAACCACCTATAATTCACCCCTCCACTTT.

The V gene is TRBV7-2, the J gene TRBJ2-3; TRBD1 matches at 10 bases. The germline V gene has CDR1 SGHTA and CDR2 FQGNSA. CDR3 length: 16 amino acids. With V trimmed by 5 bases and J by 3 bases, 8 bases remained unmatched. In nucleotides, the CDR3 is TGTGCCAGCAGCCCCGCTCCGGGACAGGGGACAGATACGCAGTATTTT. Translation: CASSPAPGQGTDTQYF.